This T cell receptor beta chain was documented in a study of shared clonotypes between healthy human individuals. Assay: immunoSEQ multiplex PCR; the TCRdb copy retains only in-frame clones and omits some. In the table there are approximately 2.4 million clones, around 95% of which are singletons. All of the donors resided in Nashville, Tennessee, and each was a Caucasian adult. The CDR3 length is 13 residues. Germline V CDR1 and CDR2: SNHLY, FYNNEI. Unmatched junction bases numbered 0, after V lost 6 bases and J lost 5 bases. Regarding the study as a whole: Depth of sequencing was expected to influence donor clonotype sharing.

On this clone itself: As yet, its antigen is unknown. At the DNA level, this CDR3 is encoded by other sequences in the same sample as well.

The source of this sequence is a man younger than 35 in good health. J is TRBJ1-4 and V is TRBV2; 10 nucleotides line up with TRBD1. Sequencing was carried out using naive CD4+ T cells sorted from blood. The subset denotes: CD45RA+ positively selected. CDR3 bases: TGTGCCAGCAGGGGACAGGGGAATGAAAAACTGTTTTTT. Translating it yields CASRGQGNEKLFF. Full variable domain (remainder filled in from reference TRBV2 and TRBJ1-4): EPEVTQTPSHQVTQMGQEVILRCVPISNHLYFYWYRQILGQKVEFLVSFYNNEISEKSEIFDDQFSVERPDGSNFTLKIRSTKLEDSAMYFCASRGQGNEKLFFGSGTQLSVL.